Listed below are T cell receptor beta chains from one sample, sequenced in a study of blood T cell repertoires in COVID-19. Libraries were prepared by immunoSEQ multiplex PCR; TCRdb keeps only in-frame clonotypes and omits some of them. Of about 80,000 clones detected, 88% appear once; the ten largest clones hold nearly 5%. Sequencing input: peripheral blood. These receptors were taken from a woman of 80 years or more with acute or convalescent COVID-19. Both conserved end residues are part of each CDR3. The D gene is left open where the match is weak. Expanded clones get a size class; other rows say once, few or many, or leave the size out.

J	V	size	D	DNA	CDR3
TRBJ1-1	TRBV6-1	-	TRBD1	TGTGCCAGCAGTGGTCCGGGACAGGGGGCAATGGCTGAAGCTTTCTTT	CASSGPGQGAMAEAFF
TRBJ2-1	TRBV10-3	-	TRBD2	TGTGCCATCAGTGAGTCCCTAGCGGGGTCAGAGCAGTTCTTC	CAISESLAGSEQFF
TRBJ1-1	TRBV19	-	TRBD1	TGTGCCAGCCAGTCGGGACAGATAATAATGAACACTGAAGCTTTCTTT	CASQSGQIIMNTEAFF
TRBJ1-3	TRBV7-8	-	TRBD1	TGTGCCAGCAGCTCAGGGACAGGGGGCATAGTGGACACCATATATTTT	CASSSGTGGIVDTIYF
TRBJ1-2	TRBV5-1	-	TRBD1	TGCGCCAGCAGCTTGAGGGACAGGTCCTATGGCTACACCTTC	CASSLRDRSYGYTF
TRBJ1-1	TRBV7-9	-	-	TGTGCCAGCAGCTTAGTTAATCGTGACACTGAAGCTTTCTTT	CASSLVNRDTEAFF
TRBJ2-5	TRBV6-5	-	TRBD1	TGTGCCAGCAGTAGGGGGCGAGAGACCCAGTACTTC	CASSRGRETQYF
TRBJ1-5	TRBV30	-	TRBD1	TGTGCCTGGAGTGACAGGGGGCGGGTGGGCAATCAGCCCCAGCATTTT	CAWSDRGRVGNQPQHF
TRBJ2-5	TRBV10-3	-	-	TGTGCCATCGGGCCAGTCCAGACCCAGTACTTC	CAIGPVQTQYF
TRBJ1-6	TRBV30	-	TRBD1	TGTGCCTGGTGGGACAGGGGATCACCCCTCCACTTT	CAWWDRGSPLHF
TRBJ1-2	TRBV28	once	-	TGTGCCAGCTGGACAGCTAACTATGGCTACACCTTC	CASWTANYGYTF
TRBJ2-5	TRBV6-5	-	-	TGTGCCAGCACCAGGGCGGGGTCCCAAGAGACCCAGTACTTC	CASTRAGSQETQYF
TRBJ2-1	TRBV3-1/TRBV3-2	-	-	TGTGCCAGCAGCCGAGAGGGACTTTCCTTGAGCTCCTACAATGAGCAGTTCTTC	CASSREGLSLSSYNEQFF
TRBJ2-7	TRBV30	-	-	TGTGCCTGGAAATTTCCCCGGTTTACCCACGAGCAGTACTTC	CAWKFPRFTHEQYF
TRBJ1-1	TRBV30	-	-	TGTGCCTGGAGTAATCTCGCAGACATGAACACTGAAGCTTTCTTT	CAWSNLADMNTEAFF
TRBJ2-1	TRBV4-3	-	-	TGCGCCAGCAGCCAAGATCCAGGGAACCCCTCCAATGAGCAGTTCTTC	CASSQDPGNPSNEQFF
TRBJ1-3	TRBV28	few	-	TGTGCCAGCACCTATCCCGGGGGGCGGAAGGGAAACACCATATATTTT	CASTYPGGRKGNTIYF
TRBJ2-5	TRBV3-1/TRBV3-2	-	TRBD2	TGTGCCAGCAGCCCGGGACTAGGTTCGGAGACCCAGTACTTC	CASSPGLGSETQYF
TRBJ1-1	TRBV2	-	-	TGTGCCAGCACCCGAGAAGGGGGTACTGAAGCTTTCTTT	CASTREGGTEAFF
TRBJ2-5	TRBV6-5	-	-	TGTGCCAGCAGAAAGTCCGGGGGCCAAGAGACCCAGTACTTC	CASRKSGGQETQYF
TRBJ2-2	TRBV2	-	TRBD2	TGTGCCAGCAGTGAAATCGCCTCGGGAGGCGGGGAGCTGTTTTTT	CASSEIASGGGELFF
TRBJ2-1	TRBV27	-	TRBD2	TGTGCCAGCAGTCTCAGGAGTAGCGGGAGTATCTACAATGAGCAGTTCTTC	CASSLRSSGSIYNEQFF
TRBJ2-3	TRBV4-2	-	-	TGTGCCAGCAGTCCCGAGGCAGGGTACCGAGATACGCAGTATTTT	CASSPEAGYRDTQYF
TRBJ2-4	TRBV6-6	-	TRBD1	TGTGCCAGCAGTTACTCAGACGGGACAGGGGGCAACATTCAGTACTTC	CASSYSDGTGGNIQYF
TRBJ2-3	TRBV4-1	-	-	TGCGCCAGCAGCCAGACGTTCTGGGGGGACACAGATACGCAGTATTTT	CASSQTFWGDTDTQYF
TRBJ2-5	TRBV6-2/TRBV6-3	-	TRBD2	TGTGCCAGCAGCCCCGGGACTAGCGGTTTTCGTCTTGGGGAGACCCAGTACTTC	CASSPGTSGFRLGETQYF
TRBJ2-5	TRBV24-1	once	TRBD2	TGTGCCACCAGTGATTCCGGGACTAGCGTCGCACAAGAGACCCAGTACTTC	CATSDSGTSVAQETQYF
TRBJ1-1	TRBV19	-	-	TGTGCCAGTACTAGAACCAACACAGGGAACCTGAACACTGAAGCTTTCTTT	CASTRTNTGNLNTEAFF
TRBJ2-5	TRBV28	-	TRBD2	TGTGCCAGCAGGACTAGCGGGAGGGAATTGGGCGACTTC	CASRTSGRELGDF
TRBJ1-1	TRBV6-6	-	-	TGTGCCAGCATGAACAGGGAGGCTTTCTTT	CASMNREAFF
TRBJ2-7	TRBV2	once	TRBD2	TGTGCCAGCAGATACCATGGCGGGGGGGAGCAGTACTTC	CASRYHGGGEQYF
TRBJ1-4	TRBV27	-	-	TGTGCCACCCGTAGTCCAGGGGTGGGCGAAAAACTGTTTTTT	CATRSPGVGEKLFF
TRBJ2-7	TRBV7-6	-	-	TGTGCCAGCAGCACCTCACCAGTGGGGGCAAGTGAGCAGTACTTC	CASSTSPVGASEQYF
TRBJ2-5	TRBV7-2	-	-	TGTGCCAGCAGCCCCAAGGTGGTTCGCGGCGGGGAGACCCAGTACTTC	CASSPKVVRGGETQYF
TRBJ1-4	TRBV3-1/TRBV3-2	-	-	TGTGCCAGCAGCCCCACAGGGCGCCCACTCGCCGAGGGAAAACTGTTTTTT	CASSPTGRPLAEGKLFF
TRBJ2-2	TRBV18	-	-	TGTGCCAGCTCACAGGGACTGATCACCGGGGAGCTGTTTTTT	CASSQGLITGELFF
TRBJ2-1	TRBV18	-	TRBD2	TGTGCCAGCTCACCCCGTCGGGGCGGGAGCTCCTACAATGAGCAGTTCTTC	CASSPRRGGSSYNEQFF
TRBJ1-1	TRBV7-9	few	-	TGTGCCAGCAGCATGCGGGAAGACACTGAAGCTTTCTTT	CASSMREDTEAFF
TRBJ1-5	TRBV6-5	-	-	TGTGCCAGCAGTTACTCAGGAAGCGTAGGTCAGCCCCAGCATTTT	CASSYSGSVGQPQHF
TRBJ2-5	TRBV5-1	-	TRBD1	TGCGCCAGCAGCGGGGGACAGGGGGCTTGGGAGACCCAGTACTTC	CASSGGQGAWETQYF
TRBJ2-5	TRBV5-5	-	TRBD2	TGTGCCAGCAGCTTGGTTTCGTCTAGCGGGGGGGCTTTGGAGACCCAGTACTTC	CASSLVSSSGGALETQYF
TRBJ2-5	TRBV12-3/TRBV12-4	-	TRBD1	TGTGCCAGCAGCTCGGACAGGGAGGAGACCCAGTACTTC	CASSSDREETQYF
TRBJ2-1	TRBV19	-	-	TGTGCCAGTAGTAAGACAGTCAATGAGCAGTTCTTC	CASSKTVNEQFF
TRBJ2-1	TRBV7-8	-	-	TGTGCCAGCAGCTTAGTTGGGACTGGGGCCGATGAGCAGTTCTTC	CASSLVGTGADEQFF
TRBJ1-4	TRBV28	-	TRBD1	TGTGCCAGCAGTGTGACAGGGGGGGACAAAAAACTGTTTTTT	CASSVTGGDKKLFF
TRBJ2-2	TRBV9	-	-	TGTGCCAGCAGCGTCGGGGGAGTCAATCCCGGGGAGCTGTTTTTT	CASSVGGVNPGELFF